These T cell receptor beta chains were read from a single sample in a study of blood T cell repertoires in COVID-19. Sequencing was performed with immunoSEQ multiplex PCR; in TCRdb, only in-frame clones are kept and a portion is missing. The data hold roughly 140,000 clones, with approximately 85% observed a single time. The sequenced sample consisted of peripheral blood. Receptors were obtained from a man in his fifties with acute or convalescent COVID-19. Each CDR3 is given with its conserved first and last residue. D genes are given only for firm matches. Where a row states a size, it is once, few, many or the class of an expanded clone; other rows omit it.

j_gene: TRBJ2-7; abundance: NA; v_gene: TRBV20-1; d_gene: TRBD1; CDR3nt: TGCAGTGCTAGTACAGGACAGGGGGGGAAGGCCTACGAGCAGTACTTC; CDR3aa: CSASTGQGGKAYEQYF
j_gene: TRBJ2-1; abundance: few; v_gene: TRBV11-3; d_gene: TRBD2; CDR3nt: TGTGCCAGCAGCGAGCGGGGGGGTGGTACTGAGCAGTTCTTC; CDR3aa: CASSERGGGTEQFF
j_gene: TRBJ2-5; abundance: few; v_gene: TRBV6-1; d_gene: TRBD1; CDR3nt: TGTGCCAGCAGTGAATGGACAGGGGGCTGGGAGACCCAGTACTTC; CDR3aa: CASSEWTGGWETQYF
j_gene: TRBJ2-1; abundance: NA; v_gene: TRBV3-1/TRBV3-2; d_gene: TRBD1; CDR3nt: TGTGCCAGCAGCCAAGGGGTGCACAGGGGGCTTAACAATGAGCAGTTCTTC; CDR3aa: CASSQGVHRGLNNEQFF
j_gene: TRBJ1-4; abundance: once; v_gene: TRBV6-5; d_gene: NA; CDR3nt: TGTGCCAGCAGGGTTTCGGGGGGAGGCGAAAAACTGTTTTTT; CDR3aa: CASRVSGGGEKLFF
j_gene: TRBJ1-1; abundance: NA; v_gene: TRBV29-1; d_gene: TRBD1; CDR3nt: TGCAGCGGGACAGGGGGGAATGAAGCTTTCTTT; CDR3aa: CSGTGGNEAFF
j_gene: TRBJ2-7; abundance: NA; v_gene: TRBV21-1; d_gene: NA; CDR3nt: TGTGCCAGCAGCTGCCGAAAGAGGGCCGAACTCTACGAGCAGTACTTC; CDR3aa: CASSCRKRAELYEQYF
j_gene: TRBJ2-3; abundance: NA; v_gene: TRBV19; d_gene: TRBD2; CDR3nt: TGTGCCAGTAGTACTTGGTTCCAACTAGCGGGAGTGAGTGATACGCAGTATTTT; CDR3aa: CASSTWFQLAGVSDTQYF
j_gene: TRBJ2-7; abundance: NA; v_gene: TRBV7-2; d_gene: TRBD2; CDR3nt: TGTGCCAGCAGCTTACTAGCGGGACTCTTCTACGAGCAGTACTTC; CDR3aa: CASSLLAGLFYEQYF
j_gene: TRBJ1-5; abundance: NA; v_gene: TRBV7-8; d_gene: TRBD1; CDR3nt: TGTGCCAGCAGCTTAAGTCGGGACAGGGAGAATCAGCCCCAGCATTTT; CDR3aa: CASSLSRDRENQPQHF